This T cell receptor beta chain is from a study of shared clonotypes between healthy human individuals. Study background: Contributing individuals were a couple of females and three males aged 18 to 49. Study-wide results and limits: Rarefaction curves obtained for sorted subsets showed sequencing incomplete despite large depth.

Cells designated naive CD8 were CD45RO-negative and were positively selected for CCR7, with terminally differentiated effector memory CD45RA+ cells excluded. Data came from immunoSEQ multiplex PCR; TCRdb stores just in-frame clones and leaves some out. Here the sample spans millions of clones, roughly 94% being singletons. The germline V gene has CDR1 PRHDT and CDR2 FYEKMQ (reference sequence). V shed 1 base, J shed 8 bases, and the junction held 2 bases outside the gene matches. The CDR3 is 13 residues long. About this clone itself: Antigen unknown.

The clonotype was recovered from a man aged 18 to 29 in good health. The V gene is TRBV13, the J gene TRBJ2-1; 7 nucleotides agree with TRBD2. The material sequenced was naive CD8+ T cells sorted from blood. The CDR3 loop is CASSLAGGYEQFF. The CDR3 DNA follows: TGTGCCAGCAGCTTAGCGGGAGGCTATGAGCAGTTCTTC. Using reference TRBV13 and TRBJ2-1 for the parts outside the CDR3, the full variable domain is AAGVIQSPRHLIKEKRETATLKCYPIPRHDTVYWYQQGPGQDPQFLISFYEKMQSDKGSIPDRFSAQQFSDYHSELNMSSLELGDSALYFCASSLAGGYEQFFGPGTRLTVL.